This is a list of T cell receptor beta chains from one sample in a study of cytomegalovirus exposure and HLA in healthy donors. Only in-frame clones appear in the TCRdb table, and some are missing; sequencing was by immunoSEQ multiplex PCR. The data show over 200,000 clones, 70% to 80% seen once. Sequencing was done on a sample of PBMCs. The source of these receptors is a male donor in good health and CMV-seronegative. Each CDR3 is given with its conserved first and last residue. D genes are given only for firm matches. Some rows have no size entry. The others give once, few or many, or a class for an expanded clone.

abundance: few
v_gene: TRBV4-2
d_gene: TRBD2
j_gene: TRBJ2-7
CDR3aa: CASSQLSGSSYEQYF
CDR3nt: TGTGCCAGCAGCCAACTTAGCGGGAGCTCCTACGAGCAGTACTTC

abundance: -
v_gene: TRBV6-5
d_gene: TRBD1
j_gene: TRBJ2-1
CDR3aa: CASRTTGGTDEQFF
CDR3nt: TGTGCCAGCAGGACGACAGGGGGCACGGATGAGCAGTTCTTC

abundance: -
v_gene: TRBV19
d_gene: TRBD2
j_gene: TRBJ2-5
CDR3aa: CATAAAGGETQYF
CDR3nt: TGTGCCACCGCAGCGGCGGGAGGGGAGACCCAGTACTTC

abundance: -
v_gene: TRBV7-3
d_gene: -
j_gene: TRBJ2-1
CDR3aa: CASSSFPLSSSYNEQFF
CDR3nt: TGTGCCAGCAGCTCCTTTCCTTTGTCCAGCTCCTACAATGAGCAGTTCTTC

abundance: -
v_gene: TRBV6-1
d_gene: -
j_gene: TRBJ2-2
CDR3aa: CATSPGTGELFF
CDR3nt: TGTGCCACTAGTCCCGGCACCGGGGAGCTGTTTTTT

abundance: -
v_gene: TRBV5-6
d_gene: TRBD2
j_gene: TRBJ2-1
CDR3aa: CASSRGGLGDNEQFF
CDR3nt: TGTGCCAGCAGCCGCGGTGGACTAGGGGACAATGAGCAGTTCTTC

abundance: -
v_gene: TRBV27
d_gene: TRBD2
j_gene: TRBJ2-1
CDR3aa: CASNLSGRAYNEQFF
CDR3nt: TGTGCCAGCAACCTTAGCGGGAGGGCCTACAATGAGCAGTTCTTC

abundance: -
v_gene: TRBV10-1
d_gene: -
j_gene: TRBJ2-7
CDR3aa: CASSDSYEQYF
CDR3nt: TGCGCCAGCAGTGATAGCTACGAGCAGTACTTC

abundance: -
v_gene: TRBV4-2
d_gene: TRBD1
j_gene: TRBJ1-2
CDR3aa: CASGDRGENYGYTF
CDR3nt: TGTGCCAGCGGCGACAGGGGAGAGAACTATGGCTACACCTTC

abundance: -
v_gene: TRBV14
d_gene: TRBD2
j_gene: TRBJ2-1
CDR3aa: CASSQDGLAGVLDEQFF
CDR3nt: TGTGCCAGCAGCCAAGATGGACTAGCGGGAGTGTTAGATGAGCAGTTCTTC

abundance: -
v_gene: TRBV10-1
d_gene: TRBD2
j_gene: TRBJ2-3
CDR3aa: CASSETSGLSTDTQYF
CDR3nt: TGCGCCAGCAGTGAGACTAGCGGACTTAGCACAGATACGCAGTATTTT

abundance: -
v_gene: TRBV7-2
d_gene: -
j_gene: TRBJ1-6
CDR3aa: CASSFLTDNSPLHF
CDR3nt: TGTGCCAGCAGCTTCCTGACAGATAATTCACCCCTCCACTTT

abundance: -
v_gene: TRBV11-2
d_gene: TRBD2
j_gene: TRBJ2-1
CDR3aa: CASSLGLAGIYNEQFF
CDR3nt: TGTGCCAGCAGCTTAGGACTAGCGGGGATCTACAATGAGCAGTTCTTC

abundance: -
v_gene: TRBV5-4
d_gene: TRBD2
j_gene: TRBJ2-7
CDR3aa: CASSLGSVGGRNF
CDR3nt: TGTGCCAGCAGCTTGGGTTCGGTTGGCGGGAGAAATTTC

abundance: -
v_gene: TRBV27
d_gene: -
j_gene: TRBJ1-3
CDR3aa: CATGDSWPGNTIYF
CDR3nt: TGTGCCACCGGAGACAGCTGGCCTGGAAACACCATATATTTT

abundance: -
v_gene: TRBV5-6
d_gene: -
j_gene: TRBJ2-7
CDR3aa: CASSLGVIPYEQYF
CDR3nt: TGTGCCAGCAGCTTAGGGGTGATACCCTACGAGCAGTACTTC

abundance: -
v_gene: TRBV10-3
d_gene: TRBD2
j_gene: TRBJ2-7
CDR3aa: CAKGLAGGRSYEQYF
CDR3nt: TGTGCCAAGGGACTAGCGGGAGGGAGGTCCTACGAGCAGTACTTC

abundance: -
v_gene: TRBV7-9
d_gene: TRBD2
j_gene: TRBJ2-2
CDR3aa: CASTGLAGANTGELFF
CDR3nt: TGTGCCAGCACAGGACTAGCGGGAGCGAACACCGGGGAGCTGTTTTTT

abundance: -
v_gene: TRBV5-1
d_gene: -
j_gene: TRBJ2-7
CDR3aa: CASSLTGSYEQYF
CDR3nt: TGCGCCAGCAGCTTGACAGGGTCTTACGAGCAGTACTTC

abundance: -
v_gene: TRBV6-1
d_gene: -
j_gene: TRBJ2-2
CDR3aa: CASSELGVTGELFF
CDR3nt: TGTGCCAGCAGTGAACTAGGGGTCACCGGGGAGCTGTTTTTT

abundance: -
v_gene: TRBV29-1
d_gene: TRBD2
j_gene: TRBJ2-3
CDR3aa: CSVERGRIDTQYF
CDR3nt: TGCAGCGTTGAGCGCGGGAGAATAGATACGCAGTATTTT

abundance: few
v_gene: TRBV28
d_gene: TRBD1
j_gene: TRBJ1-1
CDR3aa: CASRPGQMNTEAFF
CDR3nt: TGTGCCAGCAGACCGGGACAGATGAACACTGAAGCTTTCTTT

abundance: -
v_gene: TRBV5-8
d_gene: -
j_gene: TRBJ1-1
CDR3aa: CASSLGQPLGYEIF
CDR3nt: TGTGCCAGCAGCTTGGGACAGCCCCTAGGATACGAGATCTTT

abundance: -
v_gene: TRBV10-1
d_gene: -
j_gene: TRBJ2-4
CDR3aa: CASSGDSLYLAKNIQYF
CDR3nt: TGCGCCAGCAGTGGAGACAGCCTTTACCTGGCCAAAAACATTCAGTACTTC

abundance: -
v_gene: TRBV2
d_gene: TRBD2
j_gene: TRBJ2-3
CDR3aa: CASSKLGTSGGQGGVTQYF
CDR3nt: TGTGCCAGCAGCAAGCTAGGGACTAGCGGGGGCCAAGGGGGGGTTACGCAGTATTTT

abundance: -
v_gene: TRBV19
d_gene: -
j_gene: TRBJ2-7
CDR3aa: CASSMQGTHYEQYF
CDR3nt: TGTGCCAGTAGTATGCAGGGCACTCACTACGAGCAGTACTTC

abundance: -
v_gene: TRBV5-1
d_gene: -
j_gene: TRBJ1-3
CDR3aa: CASSLTTASGNTIYF
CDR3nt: TGCGCCAGCAGCTTGACGACAGCCTCTGGAAACACCATATATTTT

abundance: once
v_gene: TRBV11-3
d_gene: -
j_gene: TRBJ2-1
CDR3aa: CASSPTSFHNEQFF
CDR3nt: TGTGCCAGCAGCCCTACTAGCTTCCACAATGAGCAGTTCTTC

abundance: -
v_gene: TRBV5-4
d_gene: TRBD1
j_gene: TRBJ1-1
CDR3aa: CASSQGGANTEAFF
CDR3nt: TGTGCCAGCAGCCAAGGGGGCGCGAACACTGAAGCTTTCTTT

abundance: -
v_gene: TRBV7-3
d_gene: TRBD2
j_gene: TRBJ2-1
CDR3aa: CASSPRGRANDEQFF
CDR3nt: TGTGCCAGCAGCCCCCGCGGGAGGGCCAACGATGAGCAGTTCTTC

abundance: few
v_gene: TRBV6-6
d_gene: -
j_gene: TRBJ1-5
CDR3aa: CASTLPGSNQPQHF
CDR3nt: TGTGCCAGCACCCTACCTGGTAGCAATCAGCCCCAGCATTTT

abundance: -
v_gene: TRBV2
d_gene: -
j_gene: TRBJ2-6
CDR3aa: CASRAGTGANVLTF
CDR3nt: TGTGCCAGCAGGGCAGGGACTGGGGCCAACGTCCTGACTTTC

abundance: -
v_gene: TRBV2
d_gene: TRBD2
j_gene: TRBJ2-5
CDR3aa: CASSIRAGEGKETQYF
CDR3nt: TGTGCCAGCAGCATAAGAGCGGGAGAGGGTAAAGAGACCCAGTACTTC

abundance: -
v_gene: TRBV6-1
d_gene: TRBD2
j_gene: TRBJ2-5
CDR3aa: CASSELGGSETQYF
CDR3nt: TGTGCCAGCAGTGAACTGGGCGGGAGCGAGACCCAGTACTTC

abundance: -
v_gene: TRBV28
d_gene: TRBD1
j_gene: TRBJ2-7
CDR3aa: CASRLWTGGANEQYF
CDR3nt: TGTGCCAGCAGGCTTTGGACAGGGGGCGCGAACGAGCAGTACTTC

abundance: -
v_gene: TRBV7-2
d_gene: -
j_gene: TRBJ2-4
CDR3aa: CASSLDRVAKNIQYF
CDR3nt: TGTGCCAGCAGCTTAGATCGAGTAGCCAAAAACATTCAGTACTTC

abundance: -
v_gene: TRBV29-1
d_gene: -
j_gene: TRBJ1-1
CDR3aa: CSVEYSGGRNTEAFF
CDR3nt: TGCAGCGTTGAATACTCCGGGGGGAGGAACACTGAAGCTTTCTTT

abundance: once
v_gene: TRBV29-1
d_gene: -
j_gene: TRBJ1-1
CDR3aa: CSLAWGPNTEAFF
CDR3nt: TGCAGCTTAGCATGGGGCCCGAACACTGAAGCTTTCTTT

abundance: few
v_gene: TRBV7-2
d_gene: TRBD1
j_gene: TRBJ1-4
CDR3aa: CASSTGQGGNEKLFF
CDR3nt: TGTGCCAGCAGCACAGGACAGGGGGGTAATGAAAAACTGTTTTTT

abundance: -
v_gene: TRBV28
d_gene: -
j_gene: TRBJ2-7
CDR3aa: CASSLDRVTYEQYF
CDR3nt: TGTGCCAGCAGTTTAGACCGGGTAACCTACGAGCAGTACTTC

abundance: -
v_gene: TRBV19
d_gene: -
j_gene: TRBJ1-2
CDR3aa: CASSIWATVPYGCTF
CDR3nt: TGTGCCAGTAGTATATGGGCGACAGTGCCCTATGGCTGCACCTTC

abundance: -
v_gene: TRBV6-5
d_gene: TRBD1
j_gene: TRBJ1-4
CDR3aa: CASSYSDRGREKLFF
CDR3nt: TGTGCCAGCAGTTACTCGGACAGGGGGCGGGAAAAACTGTTTTTT

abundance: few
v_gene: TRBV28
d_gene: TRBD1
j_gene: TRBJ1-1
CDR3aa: CASGQGAVNTEAFF
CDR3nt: TGTGCCAGCGGCCAGGGGGCGGTGAACACTGAAGCTTTCTTT

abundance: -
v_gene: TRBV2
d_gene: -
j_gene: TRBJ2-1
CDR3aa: CASGGDFDRSPEQFF
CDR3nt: TGTGCCAGCGGGGGGGATTTTGACAGGTCCCCGGAGCAGTTCTTC

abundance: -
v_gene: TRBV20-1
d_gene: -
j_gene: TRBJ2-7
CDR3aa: CSSRRSEQYF
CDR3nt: TGCAGTTCTAGACGTAGCGAGCAGTACTTC

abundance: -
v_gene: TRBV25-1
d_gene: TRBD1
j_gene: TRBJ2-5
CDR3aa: CASSEYRTGGRETQYF
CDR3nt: TGTGCCAGCAGTGAATACCGGACAGGGGGGAGGGAGACCCAGTACTTC

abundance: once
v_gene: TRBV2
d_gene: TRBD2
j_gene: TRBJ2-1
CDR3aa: CASSGMRLAGLNEQFF
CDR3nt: TGTGCCAGCAGTGGGATGAGACTAGCGGGATTGAATGAGCAGTTCTTC

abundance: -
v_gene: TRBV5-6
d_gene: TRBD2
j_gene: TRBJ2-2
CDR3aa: CASSSLRREDDTGELFF
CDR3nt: TGTGCCAGCAGCTCCCTGAGGCGGGAGGACGACACCGGGGAGCTGTTTTTT

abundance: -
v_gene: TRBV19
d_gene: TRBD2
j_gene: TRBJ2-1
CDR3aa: CASSPGTSGRRVNEQFF
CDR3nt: TGTGCCAGTAGTCCCGGGACTAGCGGGAGGAGGGTCAATGAGCAGTTCTTC